The 15 T cell receptor beta chains presented below share a single source sample, sequenced in a study of blood T cell repertoires in COVID-19. Clones were read by immunoSEQ multiplex PCR, and TCRdb kept only the in-frame ones, dropping some. The data show 260,000 or so clones, roughly 79% seen once. The sequencing sample was made of peripheral blood. These receptor sequences come from a woman older than 75 with COVID-19, enrolled during active disease.

The chain has TRBV5-1 and TRBJ1-1, with TRBD1 matching over 7 bases. V dropped 2 bases and J dropped 6; count of bases not matched to a gene: 7. This CDR3 region has 14 residues. Germline V lookup: CDR1 SGHRS, CDR2 YFSETQ. CDR3 sequence reads: CASSLPGQLPEAFF. CDR3 DNA sequence: TGCGCCAGCAGCTTACCGGGACAGTTGCCTGAAGCTTTCTTT.

The chain links TRBV10-3 to TRBJ1-2, with 7 bases identical to TRBD1. Germline assignment: CDR1 ENHRY and CDR2 SYGVKD. This CDR3 is built from 14 residues. Trimming at V came to 4 bases and at J to 12 bases, leaving 14 bases not matched to a gene. The CDR3 is CAISGGDRAVGNTF. Here the CDR3 DNA reads TGTGCCATCAGTGGTGGAGACAGGGCCGTGGGGAACACCTTC.

The chain couples TRBV9 to TRBJ1-1; D gene unclear. Germline V gives CDR1 SGDLS, CDR2 YYNGEE. This CDR3 spans 15 amino acids. V lost 4 bases, J lost 1 base, and 14 bases lay in between. CDR3 sequence (DNA): TGTGCCAGCAGCTTAGCGGGTGTAGGGAACACTGAAGCTTTCTTT. This codes for CASSLAGVGNTEAFF.

The V call is TRBV5-1, the J call TRBJ1-2; the D is unclear. V was trimmed by 0 bases and J by 4 bases, leaving 10 bases between them. CDR3 size: 14 residues. Looked up from germline, CDR1 is SGHRS and CDR2 is YFSETQ. Written as DNA, the CDR3 is TGCGCCAGCAGCTTGGAACAGCCACTCTATGGCTACACCTTC. Amino acid sequence: CASSLEQPLYGYTF.

J is TRBJ1-1 and V is TRBV20-1; TRBD1 might be the D (6 bases). The CDR3 spans 11 residues. Germline values: CDR1 DFQATT, CDR2 SNEGSKA (reference sequence). Trimming cost V 7 bases and J 11 bases, with 17 bases left between them. Here the CDR3 DNA reads TGCAGTGTCAACCAGGGGATTTGGGCTTTCTTT. Residues: CSVNQGIWAFF.

The chain has TRBV29-1 and TRBJ2-3; D gene ambiguous. V lost 5 bases and J lost 1, with 4 bases in between. Germline V CDR1 and CDR2: SQVTM, ANQGSEA. The length of the CDR3 is 11 residues. The CDR3 reads CSVRGTDTQYF. In DNA, the CDR3 is TGCAGCGTTCGCGGCACAGATACGCAGTATTTT.

V gene TRBV6-5 combines with J gene TRBJ1-3; D unclear. There are 15 residues in the CDR3. V lost 4 bases and J lost 0, with 10 bases in between. Germline V gives CDR1 MNHEY, CDR2 SVGAGI. The CDR3 sequence is CASSSTPDSGNTIYF. The CDR3 DNA reads as TGTGCCAGCAGTTCCACACCCGACTCTGGAAACACCATATATTTT.

The chain recombines TRBV19 with TRBJ1-2; tentatively, D is TRBD1 (6 bases). Trimming cost V 8 bases and J 2 bases, with 15 bases left between them. Looked up from germline, CDR1 is LNHDA and CDR2 is SQIVND (reference sequence). This CDR3 has 14 residues. CDR3 sequence (DNA): TGTGCCAGTGCAACAGGGCTAGGGAACTATGGCTACACCTTC. Translation gives CASATGLGNYGYTF.

The V and J genes are TRBV5-1 and TRBJ1-4, with D uncertain. V lost 4 bases, J lost 0 bases, and 13 bases lay in between. CDR1 and CDR2 from the germline V gene are SGHRS and YFSETQ. This CDR3 is 16 amino acids long. Here the CDR3 reads CASSPNGRATNEKLFF. The CDR3 DNA reads as TGCGCCAGCAGCCCCAACGGGAGGGCAACTAATGAAAAACTGTTTTTT. Looking up the rest from reference TRBV5-1 and TRBJ1-4 gives the full variable domain: KAGVTQTPRYLIKTRGQQVTLSCSPISGHRSVSWYQQTPGQGLQFLFEYFSETQRNKGNFPGRFSGRQFSNSRSEMNVSTLELGDSALYLCASSPNGRATNEKLFFGSGTQLSVL.

This chain uses TRBV6-6 with TRBJ1-3; no reliable D call. This CDR3 comprises 14 residues. Germline V gives CDR1 MNHNY, CDR2 SVGAGI (reference sequence). V lost 1 base to trimming and J lost 3 bases, with 7 bases between them. CDR3 nucleotide sequence: TGTGCCAGCAGTTACTGGGAGGATGGAAACACCATATATTTT. As protein: CASSYWEDGNTIYF.

The gene calls are TRBV19 and TRBJ2-2; 7 nucleotides match TRBD2. CDR1 and CDR2 from the germline V gene are LNHDA and SQIVND (reference sequence). The CDR3 consists of 15 residues. V was pared by 6 bases and J by 0 bases, with 4 bases of the junction left unmatched. CDR3 DNA sequence: TGTGCCAGTAGGGGGCGGGGGACGAACACCGGGGAGCTGTTTTTT. This sequence encodes CASRGRGTNTGELFF.

This clone was counted once. V usage is TRBV5-1 and J usage is TRBJ2-1; TRBD2 matches 10 bases. The CDR3 is made up of 14 amino acids. V was pared by 7 bases and J by 9 bases, with 10 bases of the junction left unmatched. The germline V gene has CDR1 SGHRS and CDR2 YFSETQ. In nucleotides, the CDR3 is TGCGCCAGCGGCGAGCGGGGGGGCCTGGGTGAGCAGTTCTTC. It yields the protein CASGERGGLGEQFF.

This chain joins TRBV28 and TRBJ1-2, with 7 bases aligning to TRBD1. The germline V gene has CDR1 MDHEN and CDR2 SYDVKM. The CDR3 is 14 amino acids. V shed 3 bases, J shed 5 bases, and the junction held 6 bases outside the gene matches. CDR3 amino acids: CASSFGTEVYGYTF. The CDR3 DNA is TGTGCCAGCAGTTTCGGGACAGAAGTATATGGCTACACCTTC.

This sequence joins TRBV30 and TRBJ1-2, with 9 bases matching TRBD1. Germline trimming cut 3 bases from V and 7 bases from J; bases unmatched to any gene: 6. Germline loops: CDR1 GTSNPN, CDR2 SVGIG (reference sequence). The CDR3 covers 13 residues. CDR3 nucleotide sequence: TGTGCCTGGAGCGGACAGGGGCTAAGTGGCTACACCTTC. It is translated as CAWSGQGLSGYTF. The full variable domain, completed using reference TRBV30 and TRBJ1-2, is SQTIHQWPATLVQPVGSPLSLECTVEGTSNPNLYWYRQAAGRGLQLLFYSVGIGQISSEVPQNLSASRPQDRQFILSSKKLLLSDSGFYLCAWSGQGLSGYTFGSGTRLTVV.

V gene TRBV7-9 combines with J gene TRBJ1-1, with TRBD1 as a possible D gene (5 bases). The CDR3 runs to 13 residues. Germline V gene lookup returns CDR1 SEHNR and CDR2 FQNEAQ (reference sequence). V was shortened by 4 bases and J by 5 bases, with 11 bases between the two germline ends. The CDR3, as DNA: TGTGCCAGCAGCTGGGACTTGCGGACTGAAGCTTTCTTT. Its translation: CASSWDLRTEAFF.